This T cell receptor beta chain came from a study of Ad26.COV2.S vaccination and SARS-CoV-2 variants. Findings and limits, study-wide: Using TCR breadth and depth analyses may have led to underestimated total T cell responses.

As regards this clone: Its matching antigen is unknown.

Losses at the gene ends were 5 bases for V and 12 bases for J; bases not matched to a gene: 6. There are 12 residues in the CDR3. The germline gives CDR1 SEHNR, CDR2 FQNEAQ (reference sequence). Profiling relied on immunoSEQ multiplex PCR, and the TCRdb table lists in-frame clones only, not all of them. The profile covers about 480,000 clones, with around nine tenths appearing a single time and over 10% taken by the ten largest. The treatment was: around 19 received Ad26.COV2.S at low or high dose, single or two shots; 5 received placebo; per-sample allocation not given. On day 63 after the first injection, vaccine and placebo recipients gave samples.

The TCR was taken from a person aged 18-65 years who received the Ad26.COV2.S COVID-19 vaccine or a placebo. Sample: peripheral blood, taken in a trial of Ad26.COV2.S vaccine versus placebo. The chain employs TRBV7-9 and TRBJ2-3; 9 bases agree with TRBD1. CDR3 coding DNA: TGTGCCAGCAGCGTCATGGGACAGGGTCAGTATTTT. This codes for CASSVMGQGQYF.